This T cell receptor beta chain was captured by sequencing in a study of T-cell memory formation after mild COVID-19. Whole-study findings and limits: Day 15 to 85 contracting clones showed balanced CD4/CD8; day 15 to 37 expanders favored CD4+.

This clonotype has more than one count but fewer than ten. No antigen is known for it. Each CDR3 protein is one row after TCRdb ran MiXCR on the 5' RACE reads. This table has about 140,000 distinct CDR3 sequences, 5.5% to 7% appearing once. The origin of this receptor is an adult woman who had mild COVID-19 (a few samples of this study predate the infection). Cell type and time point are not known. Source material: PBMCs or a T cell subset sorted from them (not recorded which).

CDR3 in amino acids: CAISERGKGTEAFF. CDR3 DNA: TGTGCCATCAGTGAAAGGGGAAAGGGCACTGAAGCTTTCTTT. The J gene is TRBJ1-1, the V gene TRBV10-3, with D perhaps TRBD1 (5 bases). Trimming pared 3 bases from V and 4 bases from J, leaving 12 bases between. From germline, CDR1 is ENHRY and CDR2 SYGVKD. This CDR3 has 14 residues.